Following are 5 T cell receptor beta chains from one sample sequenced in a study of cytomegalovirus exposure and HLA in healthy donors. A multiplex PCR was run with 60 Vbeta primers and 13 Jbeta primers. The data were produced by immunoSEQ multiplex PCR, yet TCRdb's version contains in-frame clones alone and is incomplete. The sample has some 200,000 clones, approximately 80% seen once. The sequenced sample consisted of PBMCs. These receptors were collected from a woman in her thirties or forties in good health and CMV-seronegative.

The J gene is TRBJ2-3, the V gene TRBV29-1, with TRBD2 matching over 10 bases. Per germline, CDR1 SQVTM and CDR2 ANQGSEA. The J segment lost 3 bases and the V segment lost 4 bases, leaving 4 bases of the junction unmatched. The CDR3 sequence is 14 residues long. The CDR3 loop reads CSVAGLAVTDTQYF. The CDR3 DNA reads TGCAGCGTTGCAGGACTAGCGGTAACAGATACGCAGTATTTT.

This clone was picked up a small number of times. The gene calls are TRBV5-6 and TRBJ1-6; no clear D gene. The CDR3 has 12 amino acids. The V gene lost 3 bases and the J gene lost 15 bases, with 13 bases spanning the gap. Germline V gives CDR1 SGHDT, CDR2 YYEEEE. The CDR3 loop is CASSYSTEHLHF. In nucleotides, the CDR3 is TGTGCCAGCAGCTATTCTACCGAGCACCTCCACTTT.

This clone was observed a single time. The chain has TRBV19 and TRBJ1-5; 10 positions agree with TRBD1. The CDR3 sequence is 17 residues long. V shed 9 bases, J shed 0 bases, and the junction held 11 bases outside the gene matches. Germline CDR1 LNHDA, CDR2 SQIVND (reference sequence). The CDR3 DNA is TGTGCCAGCAGAGGGGACAGGGGATCCTATAGCAATCAGCCCCAGCATTTT. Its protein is CASRGDRGSYSNQPQHF.

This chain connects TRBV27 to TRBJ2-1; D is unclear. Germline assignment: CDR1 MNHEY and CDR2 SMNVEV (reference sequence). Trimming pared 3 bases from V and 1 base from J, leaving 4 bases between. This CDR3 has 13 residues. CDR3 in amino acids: CASSLASYNEQFF. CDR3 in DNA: TGTGCCAGCAGTTTGGCATCCTACAATGAGCAGTTCTTC.

DNA for the CDR3: TGTGCCTGGAGCCACACAGGTTCCTATGGCTACACCTTC. It is translated as CAWSHTGSYGYTF. V gene TRBV30 combines with J gene TRBJ1-2; D perhaps matches TRBD1 (5 bases). The germline CDR1 and CDR2 sequences are GTSNPN and SVGIG (reference sequence). V was pared by 3 bases and J by 4 bases, with 12 bases between. This CDR3 is 13 amino acids long.